What follows describes a single T cell receptor beta chain. Profiling relied on immunoSEQ multiplex PCR, and the TCRdb table lists in-frame clones only, not all of them. In the table there are some 33,000 clones, just over 90% of which are singletons. These data are taken from a study of monozygotic twins with cystic fibrosis. Material: blood. The TCR sequence derives from a boy aged 2 to 10 with cystic fibrosis.

CDR3 protein: CASSESNAETQYF. CDR3 bases: TGCGCCAGCAGTGAGTCCAACGCGGAGACCCAGTACTTC. The rearrangement joins TRBV10-1 to TRBJ2-5; D not certain. Germline-derived CDR1 and CDR2 are WNHNN and SYGVQD (reference sequence). Trimming took off 0 bases at V and 5 bases at J, with 7 bases between the two ends. The CDR3 consists of 13 residues.